This T cell receptor (beta chain) was profiled in a study of spatial heterogeneity in lung cancer. Study-wide results and limits: Tumor mutation counts were tracked by expanded intratumoral alpha and beta TCR counts. For tumor T cells, estimated coverage reached only about 7.4% (alpha) and roughly 14% (beta).

About this clonotype: Its antigen is still unknown. This beta chain appears as a stray read in a library generated for alpha chains; its size is not informative.

The time point denotes: sample taken at primary tumor resection. The donors were 55 to 85 patients with non-small cell lung cancer that was early-stage and untreated. Researchers sequenced whole RNA taken from tumor, nontumor lung or frozen PBMC without sorting. Each TCR cDNA molecule bore a unique molecular identifier. TCRdb reprocessed the 5' RACE reads via MiXCR and lists one record per CDR3 protein. The sample has roughly 320 distinct CDR3 sequences; approximately 46% are singletons. V was trimmed by 6 bases and J by 9 bases, leaving 12 bases between them. The germline CDR1 and CDR2 sequences are MNHEY and SMNVEV (reference sequence). CDR3 length: 12 residues.

The receptor comes from a male donor with early-stage non-small cell lung cancer. The rearrangement links TRBV27 to TRBJ2-1; D ambiguous. The sequenced sample was lung tumor tissue, obtained at surgery. The CDR3 here is CASSSHTSEQFF. The DNA for the CDR3 is TGTGCCAGCAGCTCCCACACCAGTGAGCAGTTCTTC.